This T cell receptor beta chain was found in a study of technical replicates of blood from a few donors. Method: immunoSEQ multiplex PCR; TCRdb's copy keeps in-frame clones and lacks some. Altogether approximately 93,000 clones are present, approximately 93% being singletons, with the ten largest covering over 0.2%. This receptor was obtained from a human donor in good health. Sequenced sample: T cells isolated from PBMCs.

The CDR3 DNA is TGTGCCATCAGTGAGTCACAGGGACACACTGAAGCTTTCTTT. The encoded protein is CAISESQGHTEAFF. The chain combines TRBV10-3 with TRBJ1-1; possible D gene TRBD1, 6 bases. CDR1 and CDR2 from the germline V gene are ENHRY and SYGVKD. V was trimmed by 0 bases and J by 3 bases, leaving 8 bases between them. The CDR3 contains 14 residues.